The T cell receptor (beta chain) under discussion was sequenced for a study of blood T cell repertoires in COVID-19. Study details: The study drew acute and convalescent COVID-19 samples from the United States, Italy and Spain. The cDNA or gDNA used as material had been derived from T cells, B-cell-depleted T cells, or PBMCs.

In the original workflow: Estimation of nucleated cell counts relied on the amplification of reference gene primers. TCRdb's table, derived via immunoSEQ multiplex PCR, lists solely in-frame clones and lacks some. Clonal size and the V and J genes are those of that table, whereas D and trimming came from the DNA. The sample contains fewer than 350,000 clones, about 89% of which appear only once. The CDR3 is 15 residues long. Looked up from germline, CDR1 is SGHTA and CDR2 is FQGNSA. V was clipped by 5 bases and J by 4 bases, with 15 bases between them. V gene TRBV7-2 combines with J gene TRBJ1-5; D is perhaps TRBD1 (5 bases). The source material was peripheral blood. The TCR comes from a middle-aged man with active or convalescent COVID-19. The CDR3 DNA is TGTGCCAGCAGCCCCCTTTCTGACAGAAATCAGCCCCAGCATTTT. Its translation is CASSPLSDRNQPQHF.